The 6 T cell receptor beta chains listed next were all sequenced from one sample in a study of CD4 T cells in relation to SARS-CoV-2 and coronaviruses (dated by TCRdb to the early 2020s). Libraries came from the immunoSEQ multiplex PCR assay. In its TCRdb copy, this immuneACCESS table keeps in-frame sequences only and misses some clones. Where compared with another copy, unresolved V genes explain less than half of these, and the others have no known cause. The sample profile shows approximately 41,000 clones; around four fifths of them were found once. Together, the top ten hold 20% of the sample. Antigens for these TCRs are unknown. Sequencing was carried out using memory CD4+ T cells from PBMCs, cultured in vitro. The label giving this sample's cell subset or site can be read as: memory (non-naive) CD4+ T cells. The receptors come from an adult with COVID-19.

CDR3 coding DNA: TGTGCCTGGAGTGTAGGCTCTGGAAACACCATATATTTT. It codes for CAWSVGSGNTIYF. J is TRBJ1-3 and V is TRBV30; D remains ambiguous. Germline V lookup: CDR1 GTSNPN, CDR2 SVGIG (reference sequence). The CDR3 covers 13 residues. Trimming cost V 0 bases and J 0 bases, with 3 bases left between them. Filled out from reference TRBV30 and TRBJ1-3, the complete variable domain reads SQTIHQWPATLVQPVGSPLSLECTVEGTSNPNLYWYRQAAGRGLQLLFYSVGIGQISSEVPQNLSASRPQDRQFILSSKKLLLSDSGFYLCAWSVGSGNTIYFGEGSWLTVV.

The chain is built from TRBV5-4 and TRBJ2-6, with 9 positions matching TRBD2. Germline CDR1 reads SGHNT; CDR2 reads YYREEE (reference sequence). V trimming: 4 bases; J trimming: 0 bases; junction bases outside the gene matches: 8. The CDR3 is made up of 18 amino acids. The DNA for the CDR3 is TGTGCCAGCAGCACACCTAGCGGGGCGAGCTCTGGGGCCAACGTCCTGACTTTC. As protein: CASSTPSGASSGANVLTF.

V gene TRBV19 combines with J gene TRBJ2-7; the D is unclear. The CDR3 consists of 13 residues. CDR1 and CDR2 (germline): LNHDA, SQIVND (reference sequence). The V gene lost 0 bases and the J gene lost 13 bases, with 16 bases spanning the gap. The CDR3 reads CASSIEVGAARYF. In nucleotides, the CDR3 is TGTGCCAGTAGTATAGAAGTTGGCGCCGCTCGATACTTC.

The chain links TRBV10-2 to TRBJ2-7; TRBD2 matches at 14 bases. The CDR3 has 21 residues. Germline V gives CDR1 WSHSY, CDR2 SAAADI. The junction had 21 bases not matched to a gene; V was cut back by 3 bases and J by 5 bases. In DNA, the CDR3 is TGCGCCAGCAGTGAACTCGGCGGACTAGCGGGAGGAAAATCTTCTTGGGACGAGCAGTACTTC. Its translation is CASSELGGLAGGKSSWDEQYF.

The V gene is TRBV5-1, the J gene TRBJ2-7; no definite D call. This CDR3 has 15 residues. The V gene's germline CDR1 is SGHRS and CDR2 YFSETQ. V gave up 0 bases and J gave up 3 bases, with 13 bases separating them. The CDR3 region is CASSLAGRNYYEQYF. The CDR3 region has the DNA TGCGCCAGCAGCTTGGCTGGAAGGAACTACTACGAGCAGTACTTC. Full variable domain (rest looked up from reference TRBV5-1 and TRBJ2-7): KAGVTQTPRYLIKTRGQQVTLSCSPISGHRSVSWYQQTPGQGLQFLFEYFSETQRNKGNFPGRFSGRQFSNSRSEMNVSTLELGDSALYLCASSLAGRNYYEQYFGPGTRLTVT.

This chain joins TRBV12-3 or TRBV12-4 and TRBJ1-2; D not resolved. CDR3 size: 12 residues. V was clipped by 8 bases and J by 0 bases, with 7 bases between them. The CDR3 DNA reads TGTGCCAGCGCTGCTTCTAACTATGGCTACACCTTC. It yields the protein CASAASNYGYTF.